One sample yielded the 5 T cell receptor beta chains listed below, sequenced in a study of cytomegalovirus exposure and HLA in healthy donors. Vbeta (60) and Jbeta (13) primers were used in the PCR. Repertoires were generated with immunoSEQ multiplex PCR, while TCRdb's copy carries only in-frame clones and drops some. The sample records about 69,000 clones, 65% to 75% being singletons. Sequencing input: PBMCs. The receptors derive from a woman aged 60-75 years in good health and CMV-seropositive.

The V call is TRBV20-1, the J call TRBJ2-7, with a tentative D call TRBD2 (6 bases). The V end was cut by 8 bases, the J end by 6 bases, with 14 bases between. The CDR3 totals 11 residues. The germline CDR1 and CDR2 sequences are DFQATT and SNEGSKA (reference sequence). CDR3 nucleotide sequence: TGCAGTTCGAGCCGGGGGAGCGAGCAGTACTTC. Its translation: CSSSRGSEQYF.

CDR3 DNA sequence: TGTGCCAGCAGCTTTCTCGACAGGGAACCGAACACCATATATTTT. As protein: CASSFLDREPNTIYF. The rearrangement uses TRBV9 and TRBJ1-3, with 7 bases aligning to TRBD1. The CDR3 sequence is 15 residues long. Trimming removed 4 bases from V and 7 bases from J; junction bases left unmatched: 11. Germline V gene sequence: CDR1 SGDLS, CDR2 YYNGEE. The full variable domain, completed using reference TRBV9 and TRBJ1-3, is DSGVTQTPKHLITATGQRVTLRCSPRSGDLSVYWYQQSLDQGLQFLIQYYNGEERAKGNILERFSAQQFPDLHSELNLSSLELGDSALYFCASSFLDREPNTIYFGEGSWLTVV.

This CDR3 reads CASSQDPTRLNEQFF. The CDR3 nucleotides are TGCGCCAGCAGCCAAGACCCAACGAGGCTCAATGAGCAGTTCTTC. This chain connects TRBV4-1 to TRBJ2-1; D is ambiguous. V lost 0 bases, J lost 6 bases, and 12 bases lay in between. This CDR3 region has 15 residues. Germline assignment: CDR1 MGHRA and CDR2 YSYEKL.

The chain joins TRBV5-1 to TRBJ2-2, with a weak D call TRBD1 (7 bases). The CDR3 is 15 amino acids. Germline CDR1 SGHRS, CDR2 YFSETQ. Trimming pared 1 base from V and 1 base from J, leaving 8 bases between. CDR3: CASSLQGGNTGELFF. The CDR3 region has the DNA TGCGCCAGCAGCTTGCAGGGGGGGAACACCGGGGAGCTGTTTTTT.

V gene TRBV25-1 combines with J gene TRBJ1-2; D not resolved. Germline V gene lookup returns CDR1 MGHDK and CDR2 SYGVNS. CDR3 size: 12 residues. The V gene lost 3 bases and the J gene lost 8 bases, with 10 bases spanning the gap. CDR3 DNA: TGTGCCAGCAGTGATCTGGCTTACGGCTACACCTTC. Protein sequence: CASSDLAYGYTF.